This TCR beta chain was retrieved from a study of tumor-infiltrating lymphocytes in primary liver carcinoma. Study overall: The neoplasms were of stage T1-T3 N0M0, with dimensions of roughly 4.2 to 10 cm across. Roughly 3.5 to 7.5 million productive TCRbeta reads came from each sample, comparable across tissue types. The study's findings and limits: In tumor-adjacent and tumor-blood pairs, overlap was lower than in tumor region pairs.

Blood RNA was derived from unsorted whole blood, and germline DNA was extracted too. Trimming shortened V by 0 bases and J by 2 bases, and 8 bases separated the two germline ends. This CDR3 has 14 residues. Germline V lookup: CDR1 SEHNR, CDR2 FQNEAQ (reference sequence). As for this clonotype: Its antigen is as yet unknown.

From roughly 0.45 ug total RNA, TCR beta cDNA was generated with a primer in the constant region. Amplification in three nested multiplex PCR rounds with slightly modified ARM-PCR gave rise to TCR beta libraries. The study ran its first two PCR rounds for about 11 cycles each, using TRBV1-TRBV30 forward primers and a C-beta reverse primer. Using its own MiXCR run on the multiplex PCR reads, TCRdb lists one record per CDR3 protein. Counted here are some 180,000 distinct CDR3 sequences, roughly three fifths occurring once; the ten biggest clones make up roughly 76%. The sequencing input was peripheral blood. The receptor's source is a man between 40 and 49 years old with primary liver carcinoma and hepatitis B virus infection. V is TRBV7-9 and J is TRBJ2-7, with a weak D call TRBD2 (5 bases). The DNA of the CDR3 is TGTGCCAGCAGCTTAGCGGGAGAGCCCTACGAGCAGTACTTC. Its protein product is CASSLAGEPYEQYF.